This T cell receptor beta chain was observed in a study of vaccination and CD4 T cells after COVID-19. Study overall: Each individual in the study obtained two doses of BNT162b2 or mRNA-1273 vaccine. Investigators stimulated cells with overlapping spike peptides drawn from SARS-CoV-2, HCoV-NL63, HCoV-OC43 and HCoV-229E.

Sequenced with the Oncomine TCR Beta short-read assay was DNA taken from cultured CD4+ T cells. TCRdb re-analysed the PCR reads in MiXCR, keeping a single row per CDR3 protein. This sample yields over 14,000 distinct CDR3 sequences, of which 52% are seen a single time; approximately 7.8% belongs to the top ten. A remark on this clonotype: No antigen is known for it.

Specified treatment: roughly 11-day PBMC culture with coronavirus spike peptide pools or control peptides (ViraFEST assay). The CDR3 spans 14 residues. CDR1 is ENHRY and CDR2 is SYGVKD in the germline V gene. V shed 10 bases, J shed 5 bases, and the junction held 11 bases outside the gene matches. Study findings and constraints: SARS-CoV-2-reactive clonotype medians increased from approximately 21 to 40, not significantly. Researchers report that 304 of 307 vaccine-specific clones in convalescent patients proved spike mono-reactive.

The sequence derives from a human donor who had recovered from COVID-19. The gene calls are TRBV10-3 and TRBJ1-5; 7 bases align to TRBD1. Sample: CD4+ T cells from blood, cultured in vitro. The CDR3 spells CASKKGQGDQPQHF. For the CDR3, the DNA is TGTGCCAGCAAAAAGGGGCAGGGGGATCAGCCCCAGCATTTT.